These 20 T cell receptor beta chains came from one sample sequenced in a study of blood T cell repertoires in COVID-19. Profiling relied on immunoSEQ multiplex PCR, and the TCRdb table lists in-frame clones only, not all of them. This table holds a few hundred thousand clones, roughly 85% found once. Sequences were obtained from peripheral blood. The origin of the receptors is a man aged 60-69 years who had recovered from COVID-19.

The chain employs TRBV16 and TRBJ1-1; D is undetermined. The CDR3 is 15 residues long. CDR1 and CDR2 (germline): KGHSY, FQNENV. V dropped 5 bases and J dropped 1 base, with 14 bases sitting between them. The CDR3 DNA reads TGTGCCAGCAGCGCCAACAGTTACCCGAACACTGAAGCTTTCTTT. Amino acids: CASSANSYPNTEAFF.

CDR3: CASRRSGGYQETQYF. The CDR3 DNA follows: TGTGCCAGCAGACGTAGCGGGGGGTACCAAGAGACCCAGTACTTC. The gene calls are TRBV7-2 and TRBJ2-5; 10 nucleotides match TRBD2. The CDR3 has 15 residues. The ends lost 6 bases at V and 0 bases at J; junction bases unmatched: 4. CDR1 is SGHTA and CDR2 is FQGNSA in the germline V gene.

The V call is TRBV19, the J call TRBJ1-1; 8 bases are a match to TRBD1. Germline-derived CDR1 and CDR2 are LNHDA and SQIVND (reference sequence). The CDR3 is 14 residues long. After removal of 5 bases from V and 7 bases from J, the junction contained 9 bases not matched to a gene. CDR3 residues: CASSVGTGGIEAFF. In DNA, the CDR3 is TGTGCCAGTAGTGTCGGGACAGGAGGTATTGAAGCTTTCTTT.

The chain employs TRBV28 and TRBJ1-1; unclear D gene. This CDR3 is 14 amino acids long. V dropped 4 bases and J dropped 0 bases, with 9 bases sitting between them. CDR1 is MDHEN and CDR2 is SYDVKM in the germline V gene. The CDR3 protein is CASSSLTVNTEAFF. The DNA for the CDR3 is TGTGCCAGCAGTTCCCTAACTGTGAACACTGAAGCTTTCTTT.

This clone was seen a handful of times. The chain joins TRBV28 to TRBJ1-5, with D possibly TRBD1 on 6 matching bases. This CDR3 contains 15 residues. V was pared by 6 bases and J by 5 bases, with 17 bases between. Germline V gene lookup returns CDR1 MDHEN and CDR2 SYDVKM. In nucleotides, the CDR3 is TGTGCCAGCAGGACCCCCCAGGGGTTATATCAGCCCCAGCATTTT. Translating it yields CASRTPQGLYQPQHF.

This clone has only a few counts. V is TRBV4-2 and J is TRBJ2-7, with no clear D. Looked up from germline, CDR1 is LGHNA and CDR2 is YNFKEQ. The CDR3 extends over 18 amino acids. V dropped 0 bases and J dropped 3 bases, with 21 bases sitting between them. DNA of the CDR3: TGTGCCAGCAGCCAAGATGCCCCCGTCCGAGAGAGGAGCTACGAGCAGTACTTC. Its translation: CASSQDAPVRERSYEQYF.

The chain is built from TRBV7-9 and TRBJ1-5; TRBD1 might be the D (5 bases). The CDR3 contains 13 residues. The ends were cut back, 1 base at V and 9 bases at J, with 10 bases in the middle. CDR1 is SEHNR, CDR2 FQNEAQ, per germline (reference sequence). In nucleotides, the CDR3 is TGTGCCAGCAGCTTAGGACAGCTCGGGCCCCAGCATTTT. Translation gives CASSLGQLGPQHF.

The CDR3: CASRREDQETQYF. The DNA of the CDR3 is TGTGCCAGCCGTCGAGAAGACCAAGAGACCCAGTACTTC. The chain recombines TRBV7-9 with TRBJ2-5; D gene ambiguous. V was trimmed by 8 bases and J by 0 bases, leaving 10 bases between them. The V gene's germline CDR1 is SEHNR and CDR2 FQNEAQ (reference sequence). The CDR3 extends over 13 amino acids.

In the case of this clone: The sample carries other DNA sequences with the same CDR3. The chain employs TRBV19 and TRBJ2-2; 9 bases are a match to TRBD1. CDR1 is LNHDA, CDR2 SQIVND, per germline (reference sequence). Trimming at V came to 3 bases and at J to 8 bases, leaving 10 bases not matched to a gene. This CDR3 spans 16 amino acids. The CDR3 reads CASSMGPGQGTGELFF. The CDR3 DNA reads TGTGCCAGTAGTATGGGACCGGGACAGGGAACAGGGGAGCTGTTTTTT.

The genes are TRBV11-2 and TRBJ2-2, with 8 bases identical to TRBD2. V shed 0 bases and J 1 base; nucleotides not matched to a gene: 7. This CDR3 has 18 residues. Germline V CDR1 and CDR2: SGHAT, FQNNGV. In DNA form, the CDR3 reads TGTGCCAGCAGCTTAGATCGGCGGGAGGCCATGAACACCGGGGAGCTGTTTTTT. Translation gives CASSLDRREAMNTGELFF. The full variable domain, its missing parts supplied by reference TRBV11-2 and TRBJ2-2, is EAGVAQSPRYKIIEKRQSVAFWCNPISGHATLYWYQQILGQGPKLLIQFQNNGVVDDSQLPKDRFSAERLKGVDSTLKIQPAKLEDSAVYLCASSLDRREAMNTGELFFGEGSRLTVL.

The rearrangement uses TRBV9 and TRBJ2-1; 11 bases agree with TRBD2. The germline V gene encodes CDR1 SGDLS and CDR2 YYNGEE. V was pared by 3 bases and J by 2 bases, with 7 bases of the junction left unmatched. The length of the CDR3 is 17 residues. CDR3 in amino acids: CASSDTSGGTAYNEQFF. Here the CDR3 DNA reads TGTGCCAGCAGCGACACTAGCGGGGGAACCGCCTACAATGAGCAGTTCTTC.

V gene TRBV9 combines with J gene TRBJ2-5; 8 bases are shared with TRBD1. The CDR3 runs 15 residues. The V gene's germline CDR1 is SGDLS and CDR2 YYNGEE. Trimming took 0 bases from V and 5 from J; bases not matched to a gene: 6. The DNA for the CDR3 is TGTGCCAGCAGCGTAGAAGGTCGGACAGGGGAGACCCAGTACTTC. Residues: CASSVEGRTGETQYF.

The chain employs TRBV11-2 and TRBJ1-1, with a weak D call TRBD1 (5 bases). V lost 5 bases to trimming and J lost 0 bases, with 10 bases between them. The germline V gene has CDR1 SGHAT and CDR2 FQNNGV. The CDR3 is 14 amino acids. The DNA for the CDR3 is TGTGCCAGCAGCGGGGGGGTTATGAACACTGAAGCTTTCTTT. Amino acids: CASSGGVMNTEAFF.

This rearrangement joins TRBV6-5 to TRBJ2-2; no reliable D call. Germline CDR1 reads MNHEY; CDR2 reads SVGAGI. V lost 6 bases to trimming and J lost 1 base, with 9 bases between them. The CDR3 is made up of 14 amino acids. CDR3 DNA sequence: TGTGCCAGCAGGTGGGCAAAGAACACCGGGGAGCTGTTTTTT. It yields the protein CASRWAKNTGELFF.

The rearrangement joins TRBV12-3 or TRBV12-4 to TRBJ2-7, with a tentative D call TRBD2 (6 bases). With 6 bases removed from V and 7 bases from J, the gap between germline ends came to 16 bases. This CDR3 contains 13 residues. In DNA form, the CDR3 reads TGTGCCAGCAGCACGGGGGAGTCGAGGGAGCAGTACTTC. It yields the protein CASSTGESREQYF.

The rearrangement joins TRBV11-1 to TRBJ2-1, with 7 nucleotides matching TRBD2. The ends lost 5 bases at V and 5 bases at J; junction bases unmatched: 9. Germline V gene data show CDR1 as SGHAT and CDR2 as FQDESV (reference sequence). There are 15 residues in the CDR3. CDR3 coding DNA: TGTGCCAGCAGCACCCAGGGAGGGACGAACAATGAGCAGTTCTTC. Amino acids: CASSTQGGTNNEQFF.

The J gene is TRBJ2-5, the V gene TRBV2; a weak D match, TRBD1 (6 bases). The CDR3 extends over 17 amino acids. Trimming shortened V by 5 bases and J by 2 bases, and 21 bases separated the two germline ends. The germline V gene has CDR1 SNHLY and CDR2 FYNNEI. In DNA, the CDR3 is TGTGCCAGCAGTCCCGTCAGGGGTCTAGCTGGGCAAGAGACCCAGTACTTC. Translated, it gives CASSPVRGLAGQETQYF.

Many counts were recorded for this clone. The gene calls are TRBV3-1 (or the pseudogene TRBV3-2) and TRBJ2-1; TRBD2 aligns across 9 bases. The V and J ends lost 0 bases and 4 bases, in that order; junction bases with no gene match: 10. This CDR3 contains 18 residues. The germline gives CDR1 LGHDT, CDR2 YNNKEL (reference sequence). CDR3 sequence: CASSQEGGLAGKYNEQFF. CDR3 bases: TGTGCCAGCAGCCAAGAAGGAGGGCTAGCGGGGAAATACAATGAGCAGTTCTTC.

The CDR3 loop reads CASSFRGRAVKQYF. In DNA form, the CDR3 reads TGTGCCAGCAGTTTTCGCGGGAGGGCGGTGAAGCAGTACTTC. V is TRBV27 and J is TRBJ2-7, with 9 nucleotides matching TRBD2. The germline CDR1 and CDR2 sequences are MNHEY and SMNVEV (reference sequence). V lost 3 bases, J lost 8 bases, and 8 bases stayed unmatched. The CDR3 length is 14 residues.

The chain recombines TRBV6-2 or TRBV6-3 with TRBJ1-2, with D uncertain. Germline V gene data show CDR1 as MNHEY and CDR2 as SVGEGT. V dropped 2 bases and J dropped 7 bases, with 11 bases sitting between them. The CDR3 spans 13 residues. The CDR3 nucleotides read TGTGCCAGCAGTTACGTCGGGATAGGTGGCTACACCTTC. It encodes CASSYVGIGGYTF.